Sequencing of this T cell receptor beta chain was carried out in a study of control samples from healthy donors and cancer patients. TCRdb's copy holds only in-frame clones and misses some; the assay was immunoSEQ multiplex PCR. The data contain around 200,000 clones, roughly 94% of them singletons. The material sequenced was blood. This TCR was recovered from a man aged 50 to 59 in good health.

CDR3 nucleotides: TGTGCCAGCAGTCGACAGGGACAATCCCACGAGCAGTACTTC. Translation: CASSRQGQSHEQYF. The gene calls are TRBV6-6 and TRBJ2-7, with 7 bases aligning to TRBD1. Germline trimming cut 5 bases from V and 5 bases from J; bases unmatched to any gene: 9. Germline CDR1 and CDR2: MNHNY and SVGAGI (reference sequence). The CDR3 runs to 14 residues.